This T cell receptor (beta chain) was profiled in a study of T cell clones after liver transplantation. The data were produced by immunoSEQ multiplex PCR, yet TCRdb's version contains in-frame clones alone and is incomplete. The sample yields roughly 67,000 clones, approximately 92% seen once. The germline gives CDR1 MGHRA, CDR2 YSYEKL. The CDR3 spans 13 residues. Between the trimmed V and J ends, which lost 3 bases and 5 bases, there was a span of 9 bases. The sample was CD4+ T cells from blood, taken 25 months after liver transplant. The chain joins TRBV4-1 to TRBJ2-3; D is unresolved. The sequence came from a human patient who received a liver transplant. The T cells may come from the graft donor. The CDR3 DNA is TGCGCCAGCAGCCAGCCCTCGAGAGATACGCAGTATTTT. This sequence encodes CASSQPSRDTQYF.